This note documents a single TCR beta chain sequence. Trimming stripped 2 bases from V and 0 bases from J, with 13 bases between. The CDR3 has 16 residues. This entry belongs to a study of T cell responses to AZD1222 COVID-19 vaccine. Profiled with immunoSEQ multiplex PCR; TCRdb holds only in-frame clones, not every one. Among tens of thousands of clones listed, 89% were seen once. Sample: peripheral blood, taken on day 0 of AZD1222 vaccination. This sequence was found in an adult in good health. The rearrangement uses TRBV23-1 and TRBJ1-2; perhaps TRBD1 as D (5 bases). TRBV23-1 is identified as an open reading frame with a role that is uncertain. This CDR3 reads CASSQNGQGPNYGYTF. In DNA, the CDR3 is TGCGCCAGCAGTCAAAACGGCCAGGGCCCTAACTATGGCTACACCTTC.